This T cell receptor (beta chain) was retrieved from a study of blood T cell repertoires in COVID-19. Study as a whole: Specimens from acute and convalescent COVID-19 originated in the United States, Italy and Spain. PBMCs, B-cell-depleted T cells, or T cells provided the cDNA or gDNA that made up the material.

The ends were cut back, 5 bases at V and 2 bases at J, with 17 bases in the middle. CDR1 is MNHNY and CDR2 is SVGAGI in the germline V gene (reference sequence). The CDR3 runs to 16 residues. Under the authors' procedure: Scientists estimated how many nucleated cells there were by amplifying reference gene primers. Repertoires were generated with immunoSEQ multiplex PCR, while TCRdb's copy carries only in-frame clones and drops some. Clone size and the V and J calls come from that table; the DNA yielded D and trimming. The table records about 74,000 clones, 80% to 90% of them present only once. The sample comprised peripheral blood. The receptor comes from a man in his sixties or seventies with acute or convalescent COVID-19. The rearrangement links TRBV6-6 to TRBJ2-3, with D perhaps matching TRBD1 (6 bases). The DNA for the CDR3 is TGTGCCAGCAGTCGGACAGCCACCTTAAACACAGATACGCAGTATTTT. Its protein product is CASSRTATLNTDTQYF.